The source of this T cell receptor beta chain is a study of shared clonotypes between healthy human individuals (dated by TCRdb to 2018 to 2020). Some background on the complete study: The cohort comprised two women and a few men aged 18 to 49 years. For each donor, three plates each were used for CD4 naive and CD4 memory, two plates were used for CD8 naive, and one plate was used for CD8 memory. To estimate repertoire size and how much clonotype sharing occurs between individuals, the study deeply sequenced the blood TCR repertoires of several healthy adults. Libraries were prepared and TCR repertoires were sequenced by different laboratories using diverse techniques, in order to increase sequencing depth and limit assay-specific biases. Per donor, leukapheresis produced somewhere between about 0.94 and 8.9 billion PBMCs.

V drops 7 bases and J drops 5 bases, leaving 14 bases in between. The CDR3 numbers 13 residues from cysteine through phenylalanine. Of the read, only the CDR3 DNA is kept; its 39 bases are in frame from base 1. CDR1 is given as MDHEN and CDR2 as SYDVKM, both from the germline V gene. Findings and caveats that apply to the study as a whole: Because the study included a small number of donors, the genetic and exposure-history diversity represented was limited. Even with the large sequencing depth, rarefaction of the sorted-subset datasets indicated that sequencing was incomplete. Based on pairwise subsampling, the degree of clonotype sharing among donors was expected to be affected by sequencing depth. Estimated clonotype richness was generally larger for naive than for memory subsets. Clonotypes shared by all four sorted-subset donors showed higher generation probabilities than non-shared clonotypes. Sampling was restricted to blood, and TCR repertoires in tissue are likely to differ from TCR repertoires in blood. Across four donors, 4.5% to 6.5% of naive CD4, around 3.3% of naive CD8, 2.3% of memory CD4, and about 0.44% of memory CD8 clonotypes were shared.

Donors were healthy HIV-negative adults with no recently reported acute infections or vaccinations. Every donor was a Caucasian adult living in Nashville, Tennessee, USA. CD4+ T cells were enriched by magnetic negative selection; naive cells were then positively selected on CD45RA, and the negative fraction formed the memory subset. After blood collection by leukapheresis, PBMCs were isolated using Ficoll-Histopaque density gradient centrifugation and then cryopreserved in the vapor phase of liquid nitrogen. Purity and quantity of every magnetically sorted T cell population were checked by analytical flow cytometry. From each sorted fraction, genomic DNA was isolated and quantified by UV absorbance on a Nanodrop 2000c. As to this clone: Its antigen specificity is not known. No much larger clonotype is one base removed from it; base qualities were not supplied.

Using the deep immunoSEQ assay, multiplex PCR amplified TCR CDR3 regions from genomic DNA. Extracted genomic DNA from each cell subset was distributed evenly across all wells of several immunoSEQ 96-well plates, and each plate was treated as a replicate. Each replicate PCR for sorted subsets received about 220 ng genomic DNA, equal to roughly 33,000 T cell genomes. The purified libraries were quantified using a Qubit 3.0 fluorometer, sized with a Bioanalyzer 2100, and then quantified again using the KAPA Library Quantification kit. A separate single-read 150-cycle Illumina NextSeq 550 flow cell was used to sequence each immunoSEQ 96-well plate. As for how the authors treated the data: Because only junctional sequences without quality scores were contained in the immunoSEQ output, filtering matching that applied to full-length reads could not be performed. Sequences were annotated with PyIR, a Python wrapper for IgBLAST v1.9, using IMGT germline references to assign V/J genes and CDR3. Reads were removed for weak V/J assignments (E-value above 1e-6), missing CDR3, stop codons, out-of-frame junctions, or ambiguous translated residues. V3J clonotypes were defined as sequences sharing an identical inferred V gene, J gene, and CDR3 amino acid sequence. Percentage overlap between repertoires was calculated by dividing the number of shared unique clonotypes by the size of the smaller repertoire. Three approaches were used to assess repertoire richness: RTK rarefaction, the Chao1 estimator, and Recon v2.1 estimates of unobserved clonotypes. Generation probabilities were computed with OLGA for all TCRbeta clonotypes obtained by the gDNA method from several donors. Drawn from immuneACCESS, this table holds only the in-frame rearrangements with V and J called that TCRdb kept. Clones are partly lost; checked studies trace under half to an unresolved V gene and leave the rest unexplained. That table gives V, J and clone size, and the DNA gave D and trimming. In all, the sample holds roughly 2,300,000 clones, and 80% to 95% of those were seen once. The ten largest clones add up to approximately 0.41% of the sample.

The chain couples TRBV28 to TRBJ1-1, with the D gene too uncertain to name. The sequenced material came from naive CD4+ T cells from PBMCs. The cell subset or site label for this specimen denotes: CD45RA+ positively selected. This receptor was obtained from a man aged 18 to 30 in good health. Some clones in this sample may be carry-over from other donors' samples. The CDR3 protein: CASTEGGKTEAFF. Here is the DNA: TGTGCCAGCACCGAGGGAGGGAAAACTGAAGCTTTCTTT. With the rest looked up from the reference TRBV28 and TRBJ1-1 genes rather than sequenced, the full variable domain is DVKVTQSSRYLVKRTGEKVFLECVQDMDHENMFWYRQDPGLGLRLIYFSYDVKMKEKGDIPEGYSVSREKKERFSLILESASTNQTSMYLCASTEGGKTEAFFGQGTRLTVV.